These 10 T cell receptor beta chains share one sample of origin, sequenced in a study of T cell changes during pregnancy in multiple sclerosis. Only in-frame clones appear in the TCRdb table, and some are missing; sequencing was by immunoSEQ multiplex PCR. Here the sample spans approximately 69,000 clones, around 94% being singletons. Sequenced here: peripheral blood, sampled in the third trimester of pregnancy. These receptors originate from a female donor with multiple sclerosis, enrolled in a pregnancy study.

V is TRBV11-1 and J is TRBJ2-2, with a tentative D call TRBD2 (5 bases). CDR3 size: 13 residues. The V end lost 1 base, the J end lost 13 bases, and 13 bases lay between the germline ends. Germline CDR1 reads SGHAT; CDR2 reads FQDESV (reference sequence). CDR3 sequence reads: CASSLDGGGGLFF. As DNA, the CDR3 is TGTGCCAGCAGCTTAGACGGTGGAGGAGGGCTGTTTTTT.

This clone was detected only once. The J gene is TRBJ1-1, the V gene TRBV7-9; possibly TRBD1 for D (6 bases). The CDR3 loop spans 14 amino acids. Germline values: CDR1 SEHNR, CDR2 FQNEAQ (reference sequence). The germline V and J ends were trimmed by 5 bases and 0 bases, with 10 bases remaining between them. This CDR3 is CASSIGQLNTEAFF. The CDR3 region has the DNA TGTGCCAGCAGCATAGGACAGTTGAACACTGAAGCTTTCTTT.

V is TRBV18 and J is TRBJ1-2; unclear D gene. The CDR3 loop spans 18 amino acids. V lost 1 base to trimming and J lost 0 bases, with 18 bases between them. CDR1 and CDR2 (germline): KGHSH, LQKENI. The CDR3 DNA sequence: TGTGCCAGCTCACCACTCTCGACACCCAATTGGGCTAACTATGGCTACACCTTC. Protein: CASSPLSTPNWANYGYTF.

This chain uses TRBV5-1 with TRBJ2-5; D ambiguous. The CDR3 is made up of 14 amino acids. Looked up from germline, CDR1 is SGHRS and CDR2 is YFSETQ. The V and J ends lost 0 bases and 1 base respectively, with 7 bases between them. The CDR3 region is CASSLVHSQETQYF. In DNA form, the CDR3 reads TGCGCCAGCAGCTTGGTTCACAGCCAAGAGACCCAGTACTTC. The complete variable domain, with remaining parts taken from reference TRBV5-1 and TRBJ2-5, reads KAGVTQTPRYLIKTRGQQVTLSCSPISGHRSVSWYQQTPGQGLQFLFEYFSETQRNKGNFPGRFSGRQFSNSRSEMNVSTLELGDSALYLCASSLVHSQETQYFGPGTRLLVL.

This chain connects TRBV5-1 to TRBJ2-5; possible D gene TRBD2, 6 bases. Germline CDR1 SGHRS, CDR2 YFSETQ. With 4 bases removed from V and 0 bases from J, the gap between germline ends came to 10 bases. There are 14 residues in the CDR3. The CDR3 spells CASSPLANQETQYF. As DNA, the CDR3 is TGCGCCAGCAGCCCGCTAGCGAACCAAGAGACCCAGTACTTC.

The CDR3 nucleotides read TGTGCCAGCAGCACCTGGAGTTCGGACACCGGGGAGCTGTTTTTT. Translated, it gives CASSTWSSDTGELFF. The chain has TRBV9 and TRBJ2-2; no clear D gene. The V end lost 4 bases, the J end lost 3 bases, and 13 bases lay between the germline ends. The CDR3 runs 15 residues. Germline V gene lookup returns CDR1 SGDLS and CDR2 YYNGEE.

The CDR3 reads CAGEGNYGYTF. For the CDR3, the DNA is TGTGCGGGTGAGGGTAACTATGGCTACACCTTC. The chain is built from TRBV30 and TRBJ1-2; D gene uncertain. This CDR3 spans 11 amino acids. Germline CDR1 reads GTSNPN; CDR2 reads SVGIG (reference sequence).

This chain uses TRBV10-3 with TRBJ1-5; D is uncertain. V shed 0 bases and J shed 5 bases, with 5 bases lying between them. The CDR3 covers 13 residues. CDR1 is ENHRY, CDR2 SYGVKD, per germline. CDR3 coding DNA: TGTGCCATCAGTGAGTCCCCCGATCAGCCCCAGCATTTT. Its translation is CAISESPDQPQHF.

V is TRBV13 and J is TRBJ2-1, with 8 bases that match TRBD1. The length of the CDR3 is 15 residues. CDR1 is PRHDT and CDR2 is FYEKMQ in the germline V gene (reference sequence). Trimming took 4 bases from V and 4 from J; bases not matched to a gene: 6. CDR3 sequence: CASSSDRGGYNEQFF. The CDR3 bases are TGTGCCAGCAGCTCTGACAGGGGAGGATACAATGAGCAGTTCTTC.

The gene calls are TRBV12-5 and TRBJ1-2; D is ambiguous. CDR1 LGHNT and CDR2 FRNRAP come from the germline V gene. CDR3 length: 13 residues. V was pared by 7 bases and J by 4 bases, with 13 bases between. CDR3 region: CASVIPGSYGYTF. In nucleotides, the CDR3 is TGTGCTAGTGTTATTCCGGGGAGCTATGGCTACACCTTC.